This T cell receptor (beta chain) emerged from a study of sequential checkpoint blockade in melanoma. Whole-study context: First-line arms were nivolumab then ipilimumab, or the reverse, randomized 1:1. After both sequences, patients received maintenance nivolumab.

Treatment defined: randomized to nivolumab then ipilimumab (arm A) or the reverse (arm B). No patient had prior DNA-damaging chemotherapy. From thawed PBMCs, live CD3+CD8+ cells negative for CD19 and CD56 were sorted. Only in-frame clones appear in the TCRdb table, and some are missing; sequencing was by immunoSEQ multiplex PCR. Among some 30,000 clones listed, 86% were seen once. Germline V gives CDR1 SGHTA, CDR2 FQGNSA. The CDR3 sequence is 17 residues long. Trimming pared 5 bases from V and 0 bases from J, leaving 19 bases between. This receptor was taken from a human donor with melanoma. The rearrangement links TRBV7-2 to TRBJ2-5, with D tentatively TRBD2 (7 bases). The specimen comprised CD8+ T cells sorted from blood (inferred from file names), sampled from a patient given nivolumab and ipilimumab in sequence. The CDR3 coding sequence is TGTGCCAGCAGCCCCCCGGGGGGCAGAAGGTACCAAGAGACCCAGTACTTC. The encoded protein is CASSPPGGRRYQETQYF.